A single sample is the source of the 9 T cell receptor beta chains below, sequenced in a study of blood T cell repertoires in COVID-19. The repertoire was sequenced with immunoSEQ multiplex PCR; TCRdb's copy has only in-frame clones and lacks some. The sample has tens of thousands of clones; about 90% are singletons. Sequenced material: peripheral blood. The receptors shown here come from a human donor in a cohort sampled during active COVID-19.

This chain connects TRBV19 to TRBJ1-5; 9 bases match TRBD1. After removal of 6 bases from V and 3 bases from J, the junction contained 9 bases not matched to a gene. This CDR3 has 16 amino acids. CDR1 and CDR2 from the germline V gene are LNHDA and SQIVND (reference sequence). CDR3: CASRVPGQGYNQPQHF. The CDR3 nucleotides read TGTGCCAGTAGGGTTCCTGGACAGGGGTACAATCAGCCCCAGCATTTT.

This chain joins TRBV4-1 and TRBJ1-4; 7 bases line up with TRBD1. Germline V CDR1 and CDR2: MGHRA, YSYEKL. This CDR3 contains 14 residues. V shed 4 bases and J 8 bases; nucleotides not matched to a gene: 7. Written as DNA, the CDR3 is TGCGCCAGCAGCCGAGGGGGCCCCGACGAAAAACTGTTTTTT. Amino acid sequence: CASSRGGPDEKLFF.

V gene TRBV10-3 combines with J gene TRBJ1-3; D remains unclear. CDR3 size: 15 residues. Germline assignment: CDR1 ENHRY and CDR2 SYGVKD. V dropped 3 bases and J dropped 0 bases, with 9 bases sitting between them. This chain's CDR3 is CAISDVESSGNTIYF. The DNA of the CDR3 is TGTGCCATCAGTGACGTCGAGAGCTCTGGAAACACCATATATTTT.

This clone was recorded only once. The gene calls are TRBV11-2 and TRBJ1-1; D gene ambiguous. V lost 1 base, J lost 4 bases, and 16 bases lay in between. Germline CDR1 reads SGHAT; CDR2 reads FQNNGV. The CDR3 loop spans 16 amino acids. The CDR3 DNA reads as TGTGCCAGCAGCTTAGGACTACGAGGTATGCTCACTGAAGCTTTCTTT. Amino acids: CASSLGLRGMLTEAFF.

V gene TRBV10-3 combines with J gene TRBJ1-2; TRBD1 matches at 7 bases. The V segment lost 3 bases and the J segment 6 bases; nucleotides outside the gene matches: 7. The CDR3 runs 14 residues. Germline loops: CDR1 ENHRY, CDR2 SYGVKD. The chain's CDR3 is CAISDRGQADGYTF. The CDR3 coding sequence is TGTGCCATCAGTGACCGAGGACAGGCCGATGGCTACACCTTC.

The genes are TRBV4-1 and TRBJ1-6, with D perhaps matching TRBD1 (6 bases). Trimming left V 2 bases short and J 6 bases short, with 14 bases between. CDR3 length equals 16 residues. Germline V gives CDR1 MGHRA, CDR2 YSYEKL. CDR3 DNA sequence: TGCGCCAGCAGCCAATTACCCCCAGGGGCTAATTCACCCCTCCACTTT. Amino acid sequence: CASSQLPPGANSPLHF.

The CDR3 bases are TGTGCCAGCAGCTTAGAGACAAGAGCCTACGAGCAGTACTTC. This sequence encodes CASSLETRAYEQYF. The genes are TRBV11-2 and TRBJ2-7; no reliable D call. V lost 0 bases to trimming and J lost 2 bases, with 8 bases between them. The CDR3 totals 14 residues. Germline assignment: CDR1 SGHAT and CDR2 FQNNGV.

The J gene is TRBJ2-7, the V gene TRBV3-1 (or the pseudogene TRBV3-2), with 7 nucleotides matching TRBD2. Per the germline V gene, CDR1 is LGHDT and CDR2 is YNNKEL (reference sequence). The CDR3 spans 14 residues. Trimming removed 3 bases from V and 2 bases from J; junction bases left unmatched: 4. CDR3 coding DNA: TGTGCCAGCAGCCAGACTAGCACAACCTACGAGCAGTACTTC. Amino acids: CASSQTSTTYEQYF.

The chain employs TRBV19 and TRBJ2-3; 12 positions agree with TRBD2. V lost 5 bases to trimming and J lost 2 bases; unmatched junction nucleotides: 5. The germline CDR1 and CDR2 sequences are LNHDA and SQIVND (reference sequence). CDR3 size: 16 residues. The CDR3 loop reads CASSGLAGLITDTQYF. CDR3 DNA: TGTGCCAGTAGTGGACTAGCGGGACTTATCACAGATACGCAGTATTTT. Supplemented by reference TRBV19 and TRBJ2-3, the full variable domain reads DGGITQSPKYLFRKEGQNVTLSCEQNLNHDAMYWYRQDPGQGLRLIYYSQIVNDFQKGDIAEGYSVSREKKESFPLTVTSAQKNPTAFYLCASSGLAGLITDTQYFGPGTRLTVL.